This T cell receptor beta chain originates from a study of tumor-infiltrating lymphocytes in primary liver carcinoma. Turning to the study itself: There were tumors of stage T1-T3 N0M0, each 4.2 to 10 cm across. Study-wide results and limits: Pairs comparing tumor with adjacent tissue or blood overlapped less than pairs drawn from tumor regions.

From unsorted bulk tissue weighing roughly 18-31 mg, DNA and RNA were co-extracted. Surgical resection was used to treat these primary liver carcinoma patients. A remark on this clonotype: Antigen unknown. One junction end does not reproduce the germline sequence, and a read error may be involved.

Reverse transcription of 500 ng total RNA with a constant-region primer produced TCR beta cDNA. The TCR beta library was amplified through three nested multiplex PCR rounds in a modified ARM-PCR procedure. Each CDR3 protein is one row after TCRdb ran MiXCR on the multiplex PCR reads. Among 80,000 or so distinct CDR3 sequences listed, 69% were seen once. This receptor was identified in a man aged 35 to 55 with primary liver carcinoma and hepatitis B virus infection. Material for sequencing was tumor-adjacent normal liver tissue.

CDR3 loop: CSVEWTVQETQYF. In DNA, the CDR3 is TGCAGCGTTGAATGGACAGTCCAAGAGACCCAGTATTTC. The rearrangement links TRBV29-1 to TRBJ2-5; perhaps TRBD1 as D (6 bases). Germline values: CDR1 SQVTM, CDR2 ANQGSEA. This CDR3 has 13 amino acids.